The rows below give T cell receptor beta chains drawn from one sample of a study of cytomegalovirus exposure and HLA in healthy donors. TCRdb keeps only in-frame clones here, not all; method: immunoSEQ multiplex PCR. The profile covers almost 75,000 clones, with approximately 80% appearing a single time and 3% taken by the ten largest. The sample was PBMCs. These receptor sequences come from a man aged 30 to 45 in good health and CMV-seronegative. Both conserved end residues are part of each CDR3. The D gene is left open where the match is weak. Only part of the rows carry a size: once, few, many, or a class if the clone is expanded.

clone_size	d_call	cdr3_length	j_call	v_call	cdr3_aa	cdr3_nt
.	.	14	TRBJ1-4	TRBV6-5	CASSYSYRNEKLFF	TGTGCCAGCAGTTACTCGTACAGGAATGAAAAACTGTTTTTT
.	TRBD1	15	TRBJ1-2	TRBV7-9	CASVRARTGNYGYTF	TGTGCCAGCGTACGAGCGAGGACAGGGAACTATGGCTACACCTTC
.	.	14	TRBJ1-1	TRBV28	CASIPGEWGTEAFF	TGTGCCAGCATCCCCGGGGAGTGGGGCACTGAAGCTTTCTTT
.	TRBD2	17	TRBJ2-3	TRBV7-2	CASSRTSGGVSTDTQYF	TGTGCCAGCAGCCGCACTAGCGGGGGGGTTAGCACAGATACGCAGTATTTT
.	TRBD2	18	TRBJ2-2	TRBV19	CASRGLAGGPSRTGELFF	TGTGCCAGTAGGGGACTAGCGGGAGGGCCCTCAAGGACCGGGGAGCTGTTTTTT
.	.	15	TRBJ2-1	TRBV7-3	CASSSLSAGVGEQFF	TGTGCCAGCAGCTCGCTTTCGGCCGGGGTTGGTGAGCAGTTCTTC
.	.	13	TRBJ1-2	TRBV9	CASSAQGSNGYTF	TGTGCCAGCAGCGCACAGGGATCGAATGGCTACACCTTC
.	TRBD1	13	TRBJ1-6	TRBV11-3	CASSLNRGSPLHF	TGTGCCAGCAGCTTAAACAGGGGATCACCCCTCCACTTT
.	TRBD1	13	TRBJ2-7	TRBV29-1	CSARTGTSYEQYF	TGCAGCGCGAGGACAGGGACCTCCTACGAGCAGTACTTC
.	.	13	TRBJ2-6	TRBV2	CASSATGANVLTF	TGTGCCAGCAGTGCCACTGGGGCCAACGTCCTGACTTTC
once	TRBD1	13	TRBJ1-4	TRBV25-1	CASRGQGREKLFF	TGTGCCAGCAGAGGACAGGGAAGGGAAAAACTGTTTTTT
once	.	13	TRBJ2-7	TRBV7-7	CASSQAGSYEQYF	TGTGCTAGCAGCCAAGCCGGGTCTTACGAGCAGTACTTC
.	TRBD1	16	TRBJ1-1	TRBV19	CASRWTGEPMNTEAFF	TGTGCCAGTCGTTGGACAGGTGAACCGATGAACACTGAAGCTTTCTTT
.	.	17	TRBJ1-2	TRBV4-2	CASSPGPGEAGELGYTF	TGTGCCAGCAGCCCAGGGCCGGGGGAGGCCGGGGAATTGGGCTACACCTTC
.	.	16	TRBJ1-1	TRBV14	CASSQRRGLGSTEAFF	TGTGCCAGCAGCCAAAGACGAGGGTTAGGGTCCACTGAAGCTTTCTTT
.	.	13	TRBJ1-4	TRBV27	CASSWGVNEKLFF	TGTGCCAGCAGTTGGGGGGTTAATGAAAAACTGTTTTTT
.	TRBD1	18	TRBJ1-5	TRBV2	CASSGGTGIPLSNQPQHF	TGTGCCAGCAGTGGAGGGACAGGGATTCCTCTTAGCAATCAGCCCCAGCATTTT
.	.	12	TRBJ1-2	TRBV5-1	CASSLGTDGYTF	TGCGCCAGCAGCTTGGGGACAGATGGCTACACCTTC
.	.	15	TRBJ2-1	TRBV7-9	CASSPPPRVGNEQFF	TGTGCCAGCAGCCCCCCCCCGCGGGTTGGCAATGAGCAGTTCTTC
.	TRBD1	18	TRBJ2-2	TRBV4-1	CASSQDLGGTGKAGELFF	TGCGCCAGCAGCCAAGATCTAGGGGGGACAGGGAAGGCCGGGGAGCTGTTTTTT
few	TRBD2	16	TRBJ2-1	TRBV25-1	CASSFGPGGLYNEQFF	TGTGCCAGCAGTTTCGGGCCGGGAGGGCTGTACAATGAGCAGTTCTTC
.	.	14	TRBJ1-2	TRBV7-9	CASSFPGKRYGYTF	TGTGCCAGCAGCTTCCCCGGGAAACGCTATGGCTACACCTTC
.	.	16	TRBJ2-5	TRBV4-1	CASSQGWALNQETQYF	TGCGCCAGCAGCCAAGGTTGGGCTCTAAACCAAGAGACCCAGTACTTC
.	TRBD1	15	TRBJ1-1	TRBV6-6	CASTLPQGGNTEAFF	TGTGCCAGCACCCTACCCCAGGGGGGGAACACTGAAGCTTTCTTT
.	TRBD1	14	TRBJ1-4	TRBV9	CASSAGTVNEKLFF	TGTGCCAGCAGCGCCGGGACAGTTAATGAAAAACTGTTTTTT
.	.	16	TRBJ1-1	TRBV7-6	CASSLPSFDPGWDAFF	TGTGCCAGCAGCCTCCCCTCCTTCGACCCGGGATGGGATGCTTTCTTT
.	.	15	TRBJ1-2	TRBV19	CASSIGRVSMSGYTF	TGTGCCAGTAGTATAGGCAGGGTGTCTATGTCTGGCTACACCTTC
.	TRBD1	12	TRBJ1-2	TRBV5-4	CASRQAGGGYTF	TGTGCCAGCCGGCAAGCAGGGGGTGGCTACACCTTC
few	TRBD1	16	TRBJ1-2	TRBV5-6	CASRDTGGGRPRGYTF	TGTGCCAGCAGGGATACAGGGGGGGGCCGGCCGAGGGGCTACACCTTC
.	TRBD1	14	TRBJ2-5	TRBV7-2	CASSYRQGVETQYF	TGTGCCAGCAGCTACCGACAGGGTGTCGAGACCCAGTACTTC
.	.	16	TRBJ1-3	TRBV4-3	CASSRGIAVSGNTIYF	TGCGCCAGCAGCCGAGGCATCGCAGTCTCTGGAAACACCATATATTTT
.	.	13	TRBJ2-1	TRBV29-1	CSVGARVVDEQFF	TGCAGCGTAGGGGCCAGGGTTGTCGATGAGCAGTTCTTC
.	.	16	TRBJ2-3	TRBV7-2	CASSSYLGGGTDTQYF	TGTGCCAGCAGCTCTTATTTGGGTGGAGGCACAGATACGCAGTATTTT
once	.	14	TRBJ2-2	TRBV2	CASTPPTNTGELFF	TGTGCCAGCACCCCCCCCACGAACACCGGGGAGCTGTTTTTT
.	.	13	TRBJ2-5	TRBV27	CASSSGQLETQYF	TGTGCCAGCAGCTCTGGACAGTTAGAGACCCAGTACTTC
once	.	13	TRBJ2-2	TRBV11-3	CASSMIGGGELFF	TGTGCCAGCAGCATGATAGGGGGCGGGGAGCTGTTTTTT
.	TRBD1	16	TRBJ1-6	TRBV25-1	CASSEIRGLYNSPLHF	TGTGCCAGCAGTGAAATTAGGGGGCTCTATAATTCACCCCTCCACTTT
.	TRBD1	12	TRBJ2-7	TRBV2	CASNEGAKEQYF	TGTGCCAGCAACGAGGGGGCGAAGGAGCAGTACTTC
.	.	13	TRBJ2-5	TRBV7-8	CASSLPSQETQYF	TGTGCCAGCAGCTTACCCTCCCAAGAGACCCAGTACTTC
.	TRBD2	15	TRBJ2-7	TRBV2	CASRVAGETAYEQYF	TGTGCCAGCAGAGTAGCGGGGGAAACAGCCTACGAGCAGTACTTC
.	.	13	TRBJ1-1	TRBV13	CASSLSEYTEAFF	TGTGCCAGCAGCTTATCAGAATACACTGAAGCTTTCTTT
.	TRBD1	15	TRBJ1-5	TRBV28	CASSLGGGGNQPQHF	TGTGCCAGCAGTTTAGGAGGGGGCGGCAATCAGCCCCAGCATTTT
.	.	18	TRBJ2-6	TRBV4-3	CASSAWGEAGSGANVLTF	TGCGCCAGCAGCGCCTGGGGGGAGGCGGGCTCTGGGGCCAACGTCCTGACTTTC
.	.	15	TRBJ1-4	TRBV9	CASSPGEGLNEKLFF	TGTGCCAGCAGCCCTGGGGAGGGCTTAAATGAAAAACTGTTTTTT
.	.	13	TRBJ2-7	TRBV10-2	CASSAYYGYEQYF	TGCGCCAGCAGTGCCTACTACGGATACGAGCAGTACTTC